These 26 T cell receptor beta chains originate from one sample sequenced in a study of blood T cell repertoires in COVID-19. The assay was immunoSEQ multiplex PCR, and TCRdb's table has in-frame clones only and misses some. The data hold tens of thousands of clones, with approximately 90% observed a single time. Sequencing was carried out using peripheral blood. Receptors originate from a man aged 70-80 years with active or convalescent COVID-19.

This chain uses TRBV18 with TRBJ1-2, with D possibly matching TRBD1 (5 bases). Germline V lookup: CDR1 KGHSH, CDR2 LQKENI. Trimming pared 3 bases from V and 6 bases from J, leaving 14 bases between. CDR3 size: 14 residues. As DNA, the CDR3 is TGTGCCAGCTCACCGCCCGGTTGGGGCCATGGCTACACCTTC. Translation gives CASSPPGWGHGYTF.

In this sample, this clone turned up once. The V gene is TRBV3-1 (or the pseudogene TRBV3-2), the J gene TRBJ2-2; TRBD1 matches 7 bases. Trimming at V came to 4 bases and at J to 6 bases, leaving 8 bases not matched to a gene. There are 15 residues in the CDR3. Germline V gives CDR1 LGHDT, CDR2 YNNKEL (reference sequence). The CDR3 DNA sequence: TGTGCCAGCAGCCCACGTACAGGGGTGCCCGGGGAGCTGTTTTTT. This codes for CASSPRTGVPGELFF.

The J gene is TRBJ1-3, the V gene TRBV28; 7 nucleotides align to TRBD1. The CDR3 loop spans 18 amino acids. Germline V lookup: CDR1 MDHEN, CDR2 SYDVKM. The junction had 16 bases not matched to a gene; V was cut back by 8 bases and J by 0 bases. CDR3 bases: TGTGCCAGCGCCCCGCGGGCTTTACAGGGGTCCTCTGGAAACACCATATATTTT. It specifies CASAPRALQGSSGNTIYF.

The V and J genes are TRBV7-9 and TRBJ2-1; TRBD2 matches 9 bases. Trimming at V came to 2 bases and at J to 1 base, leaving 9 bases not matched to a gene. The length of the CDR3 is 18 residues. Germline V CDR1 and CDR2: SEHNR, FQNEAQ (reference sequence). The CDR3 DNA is TGTGCCAGCAGCTTATCGTCACTAGCGGGCCTTTCCTACAATGAGCAGTTCTTC. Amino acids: CASSLSSLAGLSYNEQFF.

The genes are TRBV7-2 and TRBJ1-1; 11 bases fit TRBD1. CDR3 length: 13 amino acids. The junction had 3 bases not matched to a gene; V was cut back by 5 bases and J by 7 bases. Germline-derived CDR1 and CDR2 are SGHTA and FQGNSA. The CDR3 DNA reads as TGTGCCAGCAGCGTGGGACAGGGGGTTGAAGCTTTCTTT. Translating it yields CASSVGQGVEAFF.

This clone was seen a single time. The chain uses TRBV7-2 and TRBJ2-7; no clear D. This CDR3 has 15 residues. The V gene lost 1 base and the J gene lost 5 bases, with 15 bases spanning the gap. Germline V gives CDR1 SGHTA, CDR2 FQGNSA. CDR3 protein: CASSLGFSVVNEQYF. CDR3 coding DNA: TGTGCCAGCAGCTTAGGCTTCAGCGTAGTTAACGAGCAGTACTTC.

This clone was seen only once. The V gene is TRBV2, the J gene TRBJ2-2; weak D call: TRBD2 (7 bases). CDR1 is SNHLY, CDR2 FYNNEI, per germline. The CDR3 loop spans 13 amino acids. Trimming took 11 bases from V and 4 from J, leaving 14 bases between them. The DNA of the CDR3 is TGTGCCTCACGGGGGGCGCGCACCGGGGAGCTGTTTTTT. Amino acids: CASRGARTGELFF.

The CDR3 DNA reads as TGTGCCAGCAGCGAGGACAGGGCTGGAACTGAAGCTTTCTTT. Protein: CASSEDRAGTEAFF. This rearrangement joins TRBV11-2 to TRBJ1-1; TRBD1 matches 8 bases. Germline lookup yields CDR1 SGHAT and CDR2 FQNNGV. J gave up 5 bases and V 5 bases, and 7 bases lay outside the gene matches. The CDR3 spans 14 residues.

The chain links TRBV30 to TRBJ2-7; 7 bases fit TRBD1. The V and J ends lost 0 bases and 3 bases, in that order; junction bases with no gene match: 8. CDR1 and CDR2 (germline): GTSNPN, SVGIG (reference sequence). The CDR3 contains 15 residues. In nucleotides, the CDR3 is TGTGCCTGGAGTGTTTTCGGGACAGCGGTCTACGAGCAGTACTTC. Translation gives CAWSVFGTAVYEQYF.

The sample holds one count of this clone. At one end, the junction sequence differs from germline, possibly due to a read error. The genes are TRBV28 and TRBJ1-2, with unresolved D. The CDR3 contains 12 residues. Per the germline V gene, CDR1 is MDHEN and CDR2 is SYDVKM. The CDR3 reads CATSGTNYDYTF. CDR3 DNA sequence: TGTGCCACTTCCGGAACTAACTATGACTACACCTTC.

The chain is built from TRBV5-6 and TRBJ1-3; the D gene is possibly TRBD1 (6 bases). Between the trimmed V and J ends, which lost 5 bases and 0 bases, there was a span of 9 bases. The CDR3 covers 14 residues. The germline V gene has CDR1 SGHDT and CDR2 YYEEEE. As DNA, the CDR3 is TGTGCCAGCAGTTCGACAGGCTCTGGAAACACCATATATTTT. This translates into CASSSTGSGNTIYF.

CDR3 sequence: CASSLRLAGTNEQFF. The CDR3 nucleotides read TGTGCCAGCAGTTTACGACTAGCGGGAACGAATGAGCAGTTCTTC. The chain has TRBV6-6 and TRBJ2-1; 11 bases fit TRBD2. CDR3 length equals 15 residues. Looked up from germline, CDR1 is MNHNY and CDR2 is SVGAGI (reference sequence). J gave up 7 bases and V 4 bases, and 6 bases lay outside the gene matches.

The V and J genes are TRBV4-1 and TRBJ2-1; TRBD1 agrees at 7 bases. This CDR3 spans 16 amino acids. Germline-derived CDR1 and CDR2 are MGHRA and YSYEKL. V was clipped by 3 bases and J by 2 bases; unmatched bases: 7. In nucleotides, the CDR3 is TGCGCCAGCAGCCACCCGGGACAGAGCCCCTACAATGAGCAGTTCTTC. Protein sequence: CASSHPGQSPYNEQFF.

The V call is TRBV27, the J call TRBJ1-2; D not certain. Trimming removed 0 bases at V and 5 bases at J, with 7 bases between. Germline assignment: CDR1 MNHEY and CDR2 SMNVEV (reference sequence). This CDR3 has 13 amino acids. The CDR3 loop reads CASSLSGLYGYTF. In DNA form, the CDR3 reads TGTGCCAGCAGTTTATCCGGGTTATATGGCTACACCTTC.

The DNA of the CDR3 is TGTGCCAGCAGTTCGCAGGACAGCTCAAGTGAGACCCAGTACTTC. As protein: CASSSQDSSSETQYF. The chain employs TRBV27 and TRBJ2-5, with D possibly TRBD1 on 6 matching bases. Trimming shortened V by 4 bases and J by 5 bases, and 17 bases separated the two germline ends. The CDR3 contains 15 residues. Germline V gene lookup returns CDR1 MNHEY and CDR2 SMNVEV (reference sequence).

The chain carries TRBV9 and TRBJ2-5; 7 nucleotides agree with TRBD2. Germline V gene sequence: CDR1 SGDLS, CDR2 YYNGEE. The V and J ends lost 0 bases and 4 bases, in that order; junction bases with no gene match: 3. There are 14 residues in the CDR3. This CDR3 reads CASSVVGGGETQYF. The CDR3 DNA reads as TGTGCCAGCAGCGTAGTAGGCGGGGGAGAGACCCAGTACTTC. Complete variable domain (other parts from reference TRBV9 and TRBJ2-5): DSGVTQTPKHLITATGQRVTLRCSPRSGDLSVYWYQQSLDQGLQFLIQYYNGEERAKGNILERFSAQQFPDLHSELNLSSLELGDSALYFCASSVVGGGETQYFGPGTRLLVL.

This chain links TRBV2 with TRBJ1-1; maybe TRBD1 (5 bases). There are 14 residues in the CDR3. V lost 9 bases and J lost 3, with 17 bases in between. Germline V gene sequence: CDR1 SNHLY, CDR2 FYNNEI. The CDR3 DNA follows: TGTGCCAGTCTCCTTCGGGGGATGGACACTGAAGCTTTCTTT. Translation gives CASLLRGMDTEAFF.

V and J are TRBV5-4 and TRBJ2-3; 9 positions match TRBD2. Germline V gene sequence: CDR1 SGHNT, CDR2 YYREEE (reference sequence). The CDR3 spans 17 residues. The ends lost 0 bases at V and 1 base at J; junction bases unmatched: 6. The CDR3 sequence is CASSLGLAGPGTDTQYF. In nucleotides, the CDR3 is TGTGCCAGCAGCTTGGGGCTAGCGGGACCAGGCACAGATACGCAGTATTTT.

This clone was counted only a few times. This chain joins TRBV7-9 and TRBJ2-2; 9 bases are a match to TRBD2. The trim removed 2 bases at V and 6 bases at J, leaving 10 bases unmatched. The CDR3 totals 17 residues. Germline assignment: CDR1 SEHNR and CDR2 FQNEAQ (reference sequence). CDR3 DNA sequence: TGTGCCAGCAGCTTATTCCGTCTAGCGGGATTGGCCGGGGAGCTGTTTTTT. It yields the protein CASSLFRLAGLAGELFF. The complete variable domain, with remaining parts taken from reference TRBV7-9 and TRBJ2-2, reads DTGVSQNPRHKITKRGQNVTFRCDPISEHNRLYWYRQTLGQGPEFLTYFQNEAQLEKSRLLSDRFSAERPKGSFSTLEIQRTEQGDSAMYLCASSLFRLAGLAGELFFGEGSRLTVL.

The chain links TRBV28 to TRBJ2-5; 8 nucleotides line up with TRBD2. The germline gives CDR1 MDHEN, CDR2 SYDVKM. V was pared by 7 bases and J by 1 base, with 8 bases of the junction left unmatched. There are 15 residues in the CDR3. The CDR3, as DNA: TGTGCCAGCAATACACCCACTAGCGGCCAAGAGACCCAGTACTTC. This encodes CASNTPTSGQETQYF.

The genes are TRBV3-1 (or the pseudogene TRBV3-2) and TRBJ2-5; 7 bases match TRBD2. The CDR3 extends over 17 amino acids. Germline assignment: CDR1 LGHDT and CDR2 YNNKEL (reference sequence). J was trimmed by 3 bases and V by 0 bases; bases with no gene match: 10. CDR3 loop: CASSQDLRRGYEETQYF. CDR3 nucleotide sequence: TGTGCCAGCAGCCAAGATCTACGGCGGGGGTACGAAGAGACCCAGTACTTC.

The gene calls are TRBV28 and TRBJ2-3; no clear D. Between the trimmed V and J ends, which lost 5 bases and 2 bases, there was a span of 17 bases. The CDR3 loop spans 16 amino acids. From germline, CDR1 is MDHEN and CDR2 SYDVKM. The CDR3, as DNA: TGTGCCAGCAGTCTTTTAAATTGGTACAACACAGATACGCAGTATTTT. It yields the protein CASSLLNWYNTDTQYF.

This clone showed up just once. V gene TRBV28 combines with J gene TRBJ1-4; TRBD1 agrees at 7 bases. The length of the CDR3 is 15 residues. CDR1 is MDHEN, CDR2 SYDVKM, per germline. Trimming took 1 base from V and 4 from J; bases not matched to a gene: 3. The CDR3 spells CASSLSGTVNEKLFF. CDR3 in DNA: TGTGCCAGCAGTTTATCCGGGACAGTTAATGAAAAACTGTTTTTT.

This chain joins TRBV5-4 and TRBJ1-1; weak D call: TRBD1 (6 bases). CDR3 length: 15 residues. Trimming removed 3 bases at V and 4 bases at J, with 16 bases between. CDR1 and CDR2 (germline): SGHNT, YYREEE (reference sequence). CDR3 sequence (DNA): TGTGCCAGCAGCTCCGGACAGCCACTGGGCACTGAAGCTTTCTTT. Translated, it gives CASSSGQPLGTEAFF.

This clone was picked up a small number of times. Written as DNA, the CDR3 is TGTGCCAGCAGGACGGGGGGGGCCAACGTCCTGACTTTC. This sequence encodes CASRTGGANVLTF. The V gene is TRBV6-5, the J gene TRBJ2-6; possibly TRBD2 for D (5 bases). Trimming cost V 6 bases and J 4 bases, with 7 bases left between them. The CDR3 runs 13 residues. The germline V gene encodes CDR1 MNHEY and CDR2 SVGAGI.

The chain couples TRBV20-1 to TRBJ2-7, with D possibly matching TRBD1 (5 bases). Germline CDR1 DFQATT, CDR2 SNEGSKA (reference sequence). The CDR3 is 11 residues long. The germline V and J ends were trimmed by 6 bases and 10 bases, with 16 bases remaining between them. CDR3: CSATPGYGQYF. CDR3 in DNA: TGCAGTGCCACCCCAGGGTATGGACAGTACTTC.